This entry is about one T cell receptor (beta chain). Its specificity is not known. The table came from immunoSEQ multiplex PCR; TCRdb's copy has only in-frame clones and leaves some out. Among roughly 110,000 clones listed, less than 95% were seen once. The data stem from a study of OX40 agonist ivuxolimab in advanced cancers. Study outcomes and limitations: In a subset of nonresponders, normalized T-cell clonal expansion was also low.

The CDR3 sequence is 14 residues long. Trimming took off 3 bases at V and 1 base at J, with 10 bases between the two ends. Germline values: CDR1 KGHSH, CDR2 LQKENI. Material: CD4+ or CD8+ T cells sorted from blood, obtained in a trial of the OX40 agonist ivuxolimab. This receptor was taken from an adult with an advanced solid tumor such as melanoma, head and neck, liver or kidney cancer. This rearrangement joins TRBV18 to TRBJ2-7; no firm D call. The CDR3 protein is CASSPDQGSYEQYF. In DNA, the CDR3 is TGTGCCAGCTCACCGGACCAAGGATCCTACGAGCAGTACTTC.